This T cell receptor beta chain was observed in a study of T-cell memory formation after mild COVID-19. This clonotype was observed a handful of times. Its antigen is not identified. The study, taken as a whole, reports: Clones that contracted from day 15 to 85 had balanced CD4/CD8; later expanders were CD4+ biased.

The CDR3 has 15 residues. The V segment lost 2 bases and the J segment 5 bases; nucleotides outside the gene matches: 7. Germline loops: CDR1 DFQATT, CDR2 SNEGSKA (reference sequence). TCRdb used MiXCR to reprocess the 5' RACE reads, holding one entry per CDR3 protein. The table lists more than 25,000 distinct CDR3 sequences, around 16% of them singletons. Specimen: PBMCs or a T cell subset sorted from them (not recorded which). This chain uses TRBV20-1 with TRBJ2-5; TRBD2 matches at 11 bases. This receptor was taken from an adult who had mild COVID-19 (a few samples of this study predate the infection). Cell type and time point are not known. In nucleotides, the CDR3 is TGCAGTGCTAGACCTCTAGCGGGAGGTATTGAGACCCAGTACTTC. Residues: CSARPLAGGIETQYF.